This is a list of T cell receptor beta chains from one sample in a study of T cells expressing NK-cell markers. Using the 5' RACE reads, TCRdb records one entry per CDR3 protein without DNA. Its table lists hundreds of thousands of distinct CDR3 sequences. The sequenced sample consisted of blood T cells: a sorted CD56 or NKG2C T cell subset, CD4+ or CD8+ T cells, or bulk PBMC T cells (not recorded which). Receptor source: a man aged 18-70 years in good health. Both conserved end residues are part of each CDR3.

j_call: TRBJ1-1; v_call: TRBV9; cdr3_aa: CASSKTGTVNTEAFF
j_call: TRBJ2-7; v_call: TRBV12-2; cdr3_aa: CASRLIRGALLYEQYF
j_call: TRBJ2-1; v_call: TRBV25-1; cdr3_aa: CASRRGGGAYNEQFF
j_call: TRBJ1-4; v_call: TRBV5-5; cdr3_aa: CASSRDGGNNEKLFF
j_call: TRBJ2-2; v_call: TRBV9; cdr3_aa: CASSEDRRSGELFF
j_call: TRBJ2-5; v_call: TRBV7-4; cdr3_aa: CASSWCGDIQETQYF
j_call: TRBJ2-3; v_call: TRBV6-1; cdr3_aa: CASSFGDRDPDTQYF
j_call: TRBJ2-1; v_call: TRBV20-1; cdr3_aa: CSAQGWRSYNEQFF
j_call: TRBJ2-5; v_call: TRBV20-1; cdr3_aa: CSARNEGGRQETQYF
j_call: TRBJ2-7; v_call: TRBV5-1; cdr3_aa: CASSLEFGPRSYEQYF
j_call: TRBJ1-2; v_call: TRBV7-9; cdr3_aa: CASSTGTAPGYTF
j_call: TRBJ2-3; v_call: TRBV3-1; cdr3_aa: CASSGQGAIADTQYF
j_call: TRBJ1-1; v_call: TRBV3-1; cdr3_aa: CASSQDRRNTEAFF
j_call: TRBJ1-2; v_call: TRBV20-1; cdr3_aa: CSASELSRTGDYGYTF
j_call: TRBJ2-2; v_call: TRBV5-1; cdr3_aa: CASSLELALGVGELFF
j_call: TRBJ2-2; v_call: TRBV7-2; cdr3_aa: CASSLGNLAGELFF
j_call: TRBJ1-5; v_call: TRBV6-1; cdr3_aa: CASRRDASGNQPQHF
j_call: TRBJ2-1; v_call: TRBV5-1; cdr3_aa: CASSYLAGAGSEQFF
j_call: TRBJ2-5; v_call: TRBV24-1; cdr3_aa: CATSDLPTGGQETQYF
j_call: TRBJ1-5; v_call: TRBV28; cdr3_aa: CASSLSPQPQHF
j_call: TRBJ2-5; v_call: TRBV18; cdr3_aa: CASSPGLAETQYF
j_call: TRBJ2-3; v_call: TRBV11-2; cdr3_aa: CASSLASQPNTQYF